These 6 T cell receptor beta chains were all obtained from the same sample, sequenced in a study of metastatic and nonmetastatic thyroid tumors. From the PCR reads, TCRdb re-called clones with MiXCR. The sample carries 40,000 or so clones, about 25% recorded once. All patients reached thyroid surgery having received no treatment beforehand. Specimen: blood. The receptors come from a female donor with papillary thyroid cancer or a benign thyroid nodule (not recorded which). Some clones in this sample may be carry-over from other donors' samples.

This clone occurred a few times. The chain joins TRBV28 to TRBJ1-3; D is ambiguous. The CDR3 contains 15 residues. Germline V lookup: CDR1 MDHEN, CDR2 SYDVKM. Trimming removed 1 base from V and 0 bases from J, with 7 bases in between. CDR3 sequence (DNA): TGTGCCAGCAGTTTATTAAGGGTCTCTGGAAACACCATATATTTT. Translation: CASSLLRVSGNTIYF.

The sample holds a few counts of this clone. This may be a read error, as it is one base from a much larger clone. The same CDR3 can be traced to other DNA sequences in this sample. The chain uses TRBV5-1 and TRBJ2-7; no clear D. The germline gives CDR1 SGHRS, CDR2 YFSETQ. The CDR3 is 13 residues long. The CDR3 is CASSLGSAYDQYF. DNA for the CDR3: TGCGCCAGCAGCTTGGGCTCCGCCTACGATCAGTACTTC.

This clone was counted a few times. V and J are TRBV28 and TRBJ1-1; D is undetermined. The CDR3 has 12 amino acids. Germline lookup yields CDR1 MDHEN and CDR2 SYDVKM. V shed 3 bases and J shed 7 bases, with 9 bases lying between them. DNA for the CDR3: TGTGCCAGCAGTTTGTCCGGACGTGAAGCTTTCTTT. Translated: CASSLSGREAFF.

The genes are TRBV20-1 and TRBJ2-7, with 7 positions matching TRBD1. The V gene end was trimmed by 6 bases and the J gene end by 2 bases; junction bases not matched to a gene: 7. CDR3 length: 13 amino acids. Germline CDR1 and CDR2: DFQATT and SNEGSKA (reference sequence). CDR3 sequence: CSAPRTGAYEQYF. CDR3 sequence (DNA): TGCAGTGCCCCCCGGACAGGAGCCTACGAGCAGTACTTC.

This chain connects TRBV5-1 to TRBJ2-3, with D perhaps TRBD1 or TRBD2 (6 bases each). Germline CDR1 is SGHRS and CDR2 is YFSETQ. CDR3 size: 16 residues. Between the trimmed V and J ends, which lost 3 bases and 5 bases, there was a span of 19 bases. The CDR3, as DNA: TGCGCCAGCAGCTCGGCCGGGGGCCGCTCGGGAGATACGCAGTATTTT. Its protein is CASSSAGGRSGDTQYF.

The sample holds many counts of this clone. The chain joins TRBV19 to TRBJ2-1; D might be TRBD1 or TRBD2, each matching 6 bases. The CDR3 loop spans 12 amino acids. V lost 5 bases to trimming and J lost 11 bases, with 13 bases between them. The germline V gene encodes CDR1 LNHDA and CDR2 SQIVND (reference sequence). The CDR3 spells CASSENGGKQFF. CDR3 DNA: TGTGCCAGTAGTGAAAACGGGGGCAAGCAGTTCTTC.